This T cell receptor (beta chain) was sequenced during a study of long-term antiretroviral therapy in people with HIV. Background on the study: Samples collected earliest predate the 2015 immediate-ART recommendation by about a decade.

The run of the v3.0 immunoSEQ assay was at survey level. The repertoire was sequenced with immunoSEQ multiplex PCR; TCRdb's copy has only in-frame clones and lacks some. The repertoire includes about 35,000 clones, roughly four fifths of them detected once, and 6.2% sits in the top ten. General study findings and limits: Blood sampling spanned 2004 to 2017, possibly under older ART regimens. Whichever time point was examined, clones expanded before ART dominated the repertoire.

Specimens retained about 1-11 million cryopreserved PBMC preceding DNA extraction. As for this clone: Its antigen remains unknown.

The germline gives CDR1 SGHVS, CDR2 FNYEAQ. The CDR3 totals 21 residues. The V gene end was trimmed by 4 bases and the J gene end by 4 bases; junction bases not matched to a gene: 25. The V and J genes are TRBV7-6 and TRBJ2-7; 10 bases map to TRBD2. The material was unsorted PBMCs, obtained 1 year after starting antiretroviral therapy. This sequence originates from a young man with HIV. CDR3 sequence (DNA): TGTGCCAGCAGCTCCCAGACAGTGGGGCAGGGACCCCCGGGACTAGCGTACGAGCAGTACTTC. Its protein product is CASSSQTVGQGPPGLAYEQYF.